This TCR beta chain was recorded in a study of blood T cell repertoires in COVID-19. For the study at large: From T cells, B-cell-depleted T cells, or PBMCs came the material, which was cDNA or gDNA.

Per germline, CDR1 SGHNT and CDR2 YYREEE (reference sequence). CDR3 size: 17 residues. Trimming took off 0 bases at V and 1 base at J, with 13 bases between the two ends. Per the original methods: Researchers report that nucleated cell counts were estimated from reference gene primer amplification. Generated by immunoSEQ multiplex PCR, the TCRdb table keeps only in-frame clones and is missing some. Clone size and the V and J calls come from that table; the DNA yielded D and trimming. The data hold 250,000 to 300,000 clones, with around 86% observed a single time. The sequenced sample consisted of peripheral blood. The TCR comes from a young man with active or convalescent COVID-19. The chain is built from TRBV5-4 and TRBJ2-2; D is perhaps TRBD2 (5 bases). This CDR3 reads CASSLVALGGNTGELFF. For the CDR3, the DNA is TGTGCCAGCAGCTTGGTGGCCCTCGGAGGGAACACCGGGGAGCTGTTTTTT.